The sequence of this T cell receptor beta chain was determined in a study of blood T cell repertoires in COVID-19. On the study more broadly: Donors in the United States, Italy and Spain gave samples during acute or convalescent COVID-19. T cells, B-cell-depleted T cells, or PBMCs provided the cDNA or gDNA that served as material.

This clone has only a few counts. CDR3 length: 11 residues. Trimming took off 2 bases at V and 12 bases at J, with 11 bases between the two ends. Germline CDR1 and CDR2: SNHLY and FYNNEI. Profiled with immunoSEQ multiplex PCR; TCRdb holds only in-frame clones, not every one. Among 150,000 to 200,000 clones listed, about 74% were seen once. Sequencing was performed on peripheral blood. This receptor was obtained from a woman of 80 years or more with acute or convalescent COVID-19. This rearrangement joins TRBV2 to TRBJ2-7; D is possibly TRBD1 (6 bases). The CDR3, as DNA: TGTGCCAGCAGTGAATTGTTCAGGGGGTACTTC. It is translated as CASSELFRGYF. Drawing the rest from reference TRBV2 and TRBJ2-7, the complete variable domain is EPEVTQTPSHQVTQMGQEVILRCVPISNHLYFYWYRQILGQKVEFLVSFYNNEISEKSEIFDDQFSVERPDGSNFTLKIRSTKLEDSAMYFCASSELFRGYFGPGTRLTVT.